The present T cell receptor (beta chain) was sequenced within a study of T cell responses to AZD1222 COVID-19 vaccine (dated by TCRdb to the early 2020s). About the study as a whole: AZD1222 recipients whose second dose came at about 4 weeks and those whose second dose came at about 12 weeks were combined into one group, since spike-specific TCR depth and breadth did not differ between the two schedules. Trial participants were enrolled by age into subgroups of 18-55, 56-69 and 70-plus years, and around 150, 29 and 61 TCR-sequenced participants, respectively, were included in these subgroups. TCR sequencing was performed for more than 230 trial participants, of whom approximately 200 were given two doses of AZD1222 and approximately 25 were given two doses of MenACWY control vaccine.

The CDR3 regions of human TCRbeta chains were subjected to immunosequencing. The authors processed their data as follows. TCRs in the repertoires were compared against a reference library of SARS-CoV-2-specific TCRs that had been generated with the MIRA antigen-specificity platform. Breadth was defined as the fraction of unique TCRs that were SARS-CoV-2-associated. Depth was defined as the fraction of total T cells that were SARS-CoV-2-associated. Using the MIRA data, each spike-specific TCR was mapped to the spike region that the TCR reacts to and placed in a CD4 or CD8 class. Log10-transformed breadth and depth values were compared by one-way ANOVA with Sidak's multiple comparisons tests. In its TCRdb copy, this immuneACCESS table keeps in-frame sequences only and misses some clones. Where compared with another copy, unresolved V genes explain less than half of these, and the others have no known cause. That table furnishes V, J and clone size, whereas the DNA furnished D and trimming. In all, the sample holds some 140,000 clones, and approximately 90% of those were seen once. The ten largest clonotypes hold 2.8% of the sample.

The sample's time point, from its label and the paper: baseline before first vaccination. The vaccinee samples were drawn from two UK trials, COV001 and COV002, one of which was a single-blind randomized controlled phase 2/3 trial testing AZD1222 (ChAdOx1 nCoV-19) in healthy adults. For TCRbeta chain sequencing, PBMC samples were collected from trial participants at day 0 and at day 28 after the second dose. V and J lose 6 bases and 4 bases, and a span of 25 bases separates them. Taken from cysteine to phenylalanine, the CDR3 has 17 residues. Of all the DNA, just the CDR3 is kept, 51 bases in frame from base 1. From a lookup of the germline V gene, CDR1 and CDR2 are SGHVS and FNYEAQ. Of note for this clone: What antigen it recognizes has not been identified. No base-level quality is on record; no much larger clone is a single base apart.

The paper as a whole reports these results and caveats: Participants were mostly white British and included more females than males, and it was suggested by the authors that clonal diversity may have been underestimated. In the small 56-69-year group, the increase in depth fell short of significance, most likely because of low power. Conclusions about previously exposed vaccinees are limited because only six or seven AZD1222 recipients were SARS-CoV-2 seropositive at baseline. No day 14 peak-response samples were available, so repertoires were characterized only after the peak T cell response. A significant rise in spike-specific TCR breadth and depth was observed after two AZD1222 doses relative to day 0 and relative to MenACWY recipients. Reportedly, almost half of the unique spike-specific TCRs recognized epitopes lying outside the regions that are mutated in the B.1.351 and B.1.1.7 variants. The vaccine-associated CD4 TCRs covered the entire spike protein, and the dominant responses fell in regions 160-218 and 743-854.

This sequence was found in an adult in good health. This sequence uses TRBV7-6 and TRBJ2-7; TRBD2 might be the D gene, on 5 matching bases. Sequenced material: peripheral blood, taken on day 0 of AZD1222 vaccination. The CDR3 sequence is CASSLIRSEVYGYEQYF. The sequenced DNA: TGTGCCAGCAGTTTAATTAGGTCGGAGGTCTATGGATACGAGCAGTACTTC.